Each of the 11 T cell receptor beta chains below was sequenced from the same sample in a study of T cell responses to AZD1222 COVID-19 vaccine. Produced via immunoSEQ multiplex PCR; TCRdb's table is partial and in-frame only. The sample has approximately 110,000 clones, about 85% seen once. This material consisted of peripheral blood, taken on day 0 of AZD1222 vaccination. Receptors originate from an adult in good health.

The chain employs TRBV14 and TRBJ1-4; a possible D gene is TRBD1 (5 bases). Trimming took 0 bases from V and 8 from J, leaving 10 bases between them. Germline V gene sequence: CDR1 SGHDN, CDR2 FVKESK. The CDR3 is made up of 14 amino acids. The chain's CDR3 is CASSQDLGGEKLFF. Written as DNA, the CDR3 is TGTGCCAGCAGCCAAGATCTCGGGGGGGAAAAACTGTTTTTT. Filled out from reference TRBV14 and TRBJ1-4, the complete variable domain reads EAGVTQFPSHSVIEKGQTVTLRCDPISGHDNLYWYRRVMGKEIKFLLHFVKESKQDESGMPNNRFLAERTGGTYSTLKVQPAELEDSGVYFCASSQDLGGEKLFFGSGTQLSVL.

The rearrangement links TRBV6-5 to TRBJ1-1; D may be TRBD1 (6 bases). Trimming removed 5 bases from V and 2 bases from J, with 15 bases in between. This CDR3 is built from 15 residues. CDR1 is MNHEY, CDR2 SVGAGI, per germline. In DNA form, the CDR3 reads TGTGCCAGCAGTAGCCAGCAGACAGGCAACACTGAAGCTTTCTTT. Translated, it gives CASSSQQTGNTEAFF.

The chain combines TRBV6-6 with TRBJ1-4, with TRBD1 as a possible D gene (5 bases). CDR1 and CDR2 (germline): MNHNY, SVGAGI (reference sequence). Trimming removed 6 bases at V and 8 bases at J, with 16 bases between. CDR3 length: 14 residues. In DNA, the CDR3 is TGTGCCAGCAGGCGGACGACAGCTGGGGAAAAACTGTTTTTT. This gives the protein CASRRTTAGEKLFF.

The V call is TRBV25-1, the J call TRBJ2-7; D is unclear. V was shortened by 7 bases and J by 3 bases, with 10 bases between the two germline ends. Germline CDR1 is MGHDK and CDR2 is SYGVNS. The CDR3 covers 12 residues. As DNA, the CDR3 is TGTGCCAGCATGGGCCTCGACTACGAGCAGTACTTC. Amino acid sequence: CASMGLDYEQYF.

The gene calls are TRBV2 and TRBJ1-5; TRBD1 is a possible D gene (5 bases). The V and J ends lost 7 bases and 5 bases respectively, with 9 bases between them. Germline V CDR1 and CDR2: SNHLY, FYNNEI. CDR3 size: 12 residues. The CDR3 bases are TGTGCCAGCATGGGGGACCATCAGCCCCAGCATTTT. Protein product: CASMGDHQPQHF.

This clone showed up just once. The rearrangement links TRBV5-5 to TRBJ2-1; TRBD2 matches 7 bases. Looked up from germline, CDR1 is SGHKS and CDR2 is YYEKEE (reference sequence). This CDR3 spans 16 amino acids. V dropped 0 bases and J dropped 6; count of bases not matched to a gene: 9. The CDR3 coding sequence is TGTGCCAGCAGCTTGGCCGCGGCTAGCGGATTCAATGAGCAGTTCTTC. It specifies CASSLAAASGFNEQFF.

This clone was detected a few times. The CDR3 here is CASSWTGRESEAFF. CDR3 coding DNA: TGTGCCAGCAGTTGGACAGGGCGAGAATCCGAAGCTTTCTTT. The chain is built from TRBV6-2 or TRBV6-3 and TRBJ1-1; 8 nucleotides align to TRBD1. Germline values: CDR1 MNHEY, CDR2 SVGEGT. V shed 4 bases and J 8 bases; nucleotides not matched to a gene: 9. The CDR3 extends over 14 amino acids.

V gene TRBV15 combines with J gene TRBJ1-5; unclear D gene. The CDR3 length is 13 residues. With 1 base removed from V and 7 bases from J, the gap between germline ends came to 8 bases. Germline CDR1 and CDR2: LNHNV and YYDKDF (reference sequence). CDR3 loop: CATSRGVRQPQHF. CDR3 DNA sequence: TGTGCCACCAGCAGAGGGGTACGACAGCCCCAGCATTTT.

The gene calls are TRBV28 and TRBJ2-1; 8 bases match TRBD1. V lost 5 bases, J lost 8 bases, and 11 bases stayed unmatched. The germline gives CDR1 MDHEN, CDR2 SYDVKM. The CDR3 is 15 residues long. The chain's CDR3 is CASSQDRVYSDEQFF. The CDR3 DNA reads as TGTGCCAGCAGTCAGGACAGGGTATACAGCGATGAGCAGTTCTTC.

The chain carries TRBV4-1 and TRBJ2-7, with D hard to call. Germline CDR1 is MGHRA and CDR2 is YSYEKL. The CDR3 length is 12 residues. The V and J ends lost 0 bases and 7 bases respectively, with 7 bases between them. Here the CDR3 DNA reads TGCGCCAGCAGCCAAGATCGATGGGAGCAGTACTTC. This translates into CASSQDRWEQYF.

This rearrangement joins TRBV28 to TRBJ1-6; D gene ambiguous. Germline V gene lookup returns CDR1 MDHEN and CDR2 SYDVKM. This CDR3 has 16 residues. V was shortened by 2 bases and J by 0 bases, with 8 bases between the two germline ends. DNA for the CDR3: TGTGCCAGCAGTTTACCTTCGGACTCCTATAATTCACCCCTCCACTTT. Protein sequence: CASSLPSDSYNSPLHF. Variable domain in full (rest from reference TRBV28 and TRBJ1-6): DVKVTQSSRYLVKRTGEKVFLECVQDMDHENMFWYRQDPGLGLRLIYFSYDVKMKEKGDIPEGYSVSREKKERFSLILESASTNQTSMYLCASSLPSDSYNSPLHFGNGTRLTVT.